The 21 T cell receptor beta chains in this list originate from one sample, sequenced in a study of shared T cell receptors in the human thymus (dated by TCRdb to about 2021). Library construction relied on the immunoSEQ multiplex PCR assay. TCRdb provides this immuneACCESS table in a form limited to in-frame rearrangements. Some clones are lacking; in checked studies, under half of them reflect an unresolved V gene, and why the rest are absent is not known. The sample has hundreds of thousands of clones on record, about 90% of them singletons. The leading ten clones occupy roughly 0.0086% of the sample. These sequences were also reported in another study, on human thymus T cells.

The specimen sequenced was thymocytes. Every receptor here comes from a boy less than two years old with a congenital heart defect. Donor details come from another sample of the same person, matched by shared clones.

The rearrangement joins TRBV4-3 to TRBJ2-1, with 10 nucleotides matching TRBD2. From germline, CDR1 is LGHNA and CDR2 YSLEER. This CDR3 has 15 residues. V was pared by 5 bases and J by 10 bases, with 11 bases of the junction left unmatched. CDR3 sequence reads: CASSRAGGPSHEQFF. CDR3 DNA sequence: TGCGCCAGCAGCAGAGCGGGGGGGCCTTCTCACGAGCAGTTCTTC.

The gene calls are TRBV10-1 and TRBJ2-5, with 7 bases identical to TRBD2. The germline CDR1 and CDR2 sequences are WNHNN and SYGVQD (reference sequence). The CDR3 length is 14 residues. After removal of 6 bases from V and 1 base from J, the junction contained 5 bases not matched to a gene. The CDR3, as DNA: TGCGCCAGCAGCGAGACTAGCTTCCAAGAGACCCAGTACTTC. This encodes CASSETSFQETQYF.

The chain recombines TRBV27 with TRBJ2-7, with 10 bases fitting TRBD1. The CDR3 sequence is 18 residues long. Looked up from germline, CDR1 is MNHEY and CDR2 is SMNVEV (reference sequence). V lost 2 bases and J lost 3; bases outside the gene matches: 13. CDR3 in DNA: TGTGCCAGCAGTTTAGAGGTCCCTCCGGGACAGGGGATCTACGAGCAGTACTTC. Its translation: CASSLEVPPGQGIYEQYF.

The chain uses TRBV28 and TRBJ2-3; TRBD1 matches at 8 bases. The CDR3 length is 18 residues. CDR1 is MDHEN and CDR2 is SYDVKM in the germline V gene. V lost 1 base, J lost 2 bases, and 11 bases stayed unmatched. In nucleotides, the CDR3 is TGTGCCAGCAGTTTATTATTTACCAGGGGGCTCGACACAGATACGCAGTATTTT. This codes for CASSLLFTRGLDTDTQYF.

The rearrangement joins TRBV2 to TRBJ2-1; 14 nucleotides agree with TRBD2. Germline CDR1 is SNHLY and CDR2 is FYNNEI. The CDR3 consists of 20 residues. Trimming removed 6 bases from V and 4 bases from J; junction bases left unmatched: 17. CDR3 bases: TGTGCCAGCAGCACACCGGGACTAGCGGGAGACGGTATCGGATACAATGAGCAGTTCTTC. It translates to CASSTPGLAGDGIGYNEQFF.

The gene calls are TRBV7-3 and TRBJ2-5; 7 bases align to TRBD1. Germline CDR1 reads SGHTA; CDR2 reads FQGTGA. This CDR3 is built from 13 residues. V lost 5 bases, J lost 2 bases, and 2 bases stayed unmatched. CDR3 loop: CASSRDRQETQYF. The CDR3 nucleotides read TGTGCCAGCAGCCGGGACAGACAAGAGACCCAGTACTTC.

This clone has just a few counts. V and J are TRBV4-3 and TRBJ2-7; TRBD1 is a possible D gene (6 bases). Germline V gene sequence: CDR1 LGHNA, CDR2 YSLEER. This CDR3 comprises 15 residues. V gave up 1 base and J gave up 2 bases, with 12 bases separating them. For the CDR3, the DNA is TGCGCCAGCAGCCAAGGCCCGGACAGTACCTACGAGCAGTACTTC. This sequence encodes CASSQGPDSTYEQYF.

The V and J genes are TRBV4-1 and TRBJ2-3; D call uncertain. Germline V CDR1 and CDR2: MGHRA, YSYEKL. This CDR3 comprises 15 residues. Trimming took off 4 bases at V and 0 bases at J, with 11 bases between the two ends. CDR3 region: CASSRQPVSTDTQYF. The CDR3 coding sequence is TGCGCCAGCAGCCGCCAACCGGTCAGCACAGATACGCAGTATTTT.

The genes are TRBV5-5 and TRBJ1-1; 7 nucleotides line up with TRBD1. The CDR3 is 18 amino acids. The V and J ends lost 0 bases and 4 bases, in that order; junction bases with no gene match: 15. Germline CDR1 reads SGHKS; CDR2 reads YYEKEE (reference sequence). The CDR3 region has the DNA TGTGCCAGCAGCTTGGCCCGAATCGGACAGGCGTCGGTCACTGAAGCTTTCTTT. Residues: CASSLARIGQASVTEAFF. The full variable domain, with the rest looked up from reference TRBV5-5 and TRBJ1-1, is DAGVTQSPTHLIKTRGQQVTLRCSPISGHKSVSWYQQVLGQGPQFIFQYYEKEERGRGNFPDRFSARQFPNYSSELNVNALLLGDSALYLCASSLARIGQASVTEAFFGQGTRLTVV.

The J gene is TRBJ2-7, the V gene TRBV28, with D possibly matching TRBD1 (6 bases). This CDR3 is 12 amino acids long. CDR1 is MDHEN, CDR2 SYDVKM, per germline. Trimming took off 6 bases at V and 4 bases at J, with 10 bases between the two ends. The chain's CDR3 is CASRYRAYEQYF. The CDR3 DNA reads TGTGCCAGCAGATACAGGGCGTACGAGCAGTACTTC.

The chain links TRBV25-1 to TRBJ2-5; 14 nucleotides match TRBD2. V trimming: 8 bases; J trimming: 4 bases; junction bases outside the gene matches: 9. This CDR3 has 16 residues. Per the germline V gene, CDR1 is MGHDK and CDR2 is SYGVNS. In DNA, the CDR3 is TGTGCCAGCCAAGGGACTAGCGGGAGAACTCCAGAGACCCAGTACTTC. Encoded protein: CASQGTSGRTPETQYF. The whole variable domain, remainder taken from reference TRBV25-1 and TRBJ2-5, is EADIYQTPRYLVIGTGKKITLECSQTMGHDKMYWYQQDPGMELHLIHYSYGVNSTEKGDLSSESTVSRIRTEHFPLTLESARPSHTSQYLCASQGTSGRTPETQYFGPGTRLLVL.

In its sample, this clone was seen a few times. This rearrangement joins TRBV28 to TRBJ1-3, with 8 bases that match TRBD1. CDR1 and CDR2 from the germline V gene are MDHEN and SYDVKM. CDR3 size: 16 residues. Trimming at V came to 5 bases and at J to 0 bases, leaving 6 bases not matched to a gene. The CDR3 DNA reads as TGTGCCAGCAGTAGTGGACAGGGAACCTCTGGAAACACCATATATTTT. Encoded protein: CASSSGQGTSGNTIYF.

In DNA form, the CDR3 reads TGTGCCAGCAGTTTATCCCCGCTAGGAGATGGCTACACCTTC. This sequence encodes CASSLSPLGDGYTF. The chain is built from TRBV28 and TRBJ1-2; no clear D. Germline V gene data show CDR1 as MDHEN and CDR2 as SYDVKM. The V and J ends lost 1 base and 6 bases respectively, with 12 bases between them. This CDR3 is 14 amino acids long.

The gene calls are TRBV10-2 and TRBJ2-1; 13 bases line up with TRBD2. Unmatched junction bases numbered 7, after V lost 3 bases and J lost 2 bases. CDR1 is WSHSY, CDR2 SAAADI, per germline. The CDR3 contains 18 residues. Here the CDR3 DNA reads TGCGCCAGCAGTGAAAGGACTAGCGGGAGTGTGACCTACAATGAGCAGTTCTTC. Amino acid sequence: CASSERTSGSVTYNEQFF.

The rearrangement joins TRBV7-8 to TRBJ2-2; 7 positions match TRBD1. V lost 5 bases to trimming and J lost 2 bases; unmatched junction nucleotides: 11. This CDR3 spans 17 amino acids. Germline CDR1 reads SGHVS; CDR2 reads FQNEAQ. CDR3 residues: CASSKTGNWGNTGELFF. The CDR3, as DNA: TGTGCCAGCAGCAAGACAGGGAACTGGGGCAACACCGGGGAGCTGTTTTTT. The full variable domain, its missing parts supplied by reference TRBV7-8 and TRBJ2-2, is GAGVSQSPRYKVAKRGQDVALRCDPISGHVSLFWYQQALGQGPEFLTYFQNEAQLDKSGLPSDRFFAERPEGSVSTLKIQRTQQEDSAVYLCASSKTGNWGNTGELFFGEGSRLTVL.

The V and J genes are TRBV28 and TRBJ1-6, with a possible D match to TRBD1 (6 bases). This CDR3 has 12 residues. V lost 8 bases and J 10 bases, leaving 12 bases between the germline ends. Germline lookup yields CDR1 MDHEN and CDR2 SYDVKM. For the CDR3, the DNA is TGTGCCAGCGGGCAGGGGAGATCACCCCTCCACTTT. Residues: CASGQGRSPLHF.

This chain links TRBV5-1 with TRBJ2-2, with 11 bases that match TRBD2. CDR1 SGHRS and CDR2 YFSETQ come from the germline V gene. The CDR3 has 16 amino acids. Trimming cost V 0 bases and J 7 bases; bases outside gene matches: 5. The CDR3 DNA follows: TGCGCCAGCAGCTTGGTACTAGCGGGAGAAGGCGGGGAGCTGTTTTTT. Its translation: CASSLVLAGEGGELFF.

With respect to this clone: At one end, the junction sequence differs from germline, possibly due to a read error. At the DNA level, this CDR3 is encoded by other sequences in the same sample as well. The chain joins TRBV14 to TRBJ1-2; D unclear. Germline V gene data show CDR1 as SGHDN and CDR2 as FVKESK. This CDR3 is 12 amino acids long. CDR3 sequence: CASSQDYYGYTF. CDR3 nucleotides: TGTGCCAGCAGCCAAGATTACTACGGCTACACCTTC.

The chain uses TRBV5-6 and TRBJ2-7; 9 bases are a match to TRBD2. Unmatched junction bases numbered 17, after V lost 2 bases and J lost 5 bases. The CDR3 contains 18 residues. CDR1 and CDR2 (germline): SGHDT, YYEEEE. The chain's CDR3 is CASSLGAGGPLVGNEQYF. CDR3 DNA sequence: TGTGCCAGCAGCTTAGGGGCGGGAGGGCCTTTAGTAGGAAACGAGCAGTACTTC.

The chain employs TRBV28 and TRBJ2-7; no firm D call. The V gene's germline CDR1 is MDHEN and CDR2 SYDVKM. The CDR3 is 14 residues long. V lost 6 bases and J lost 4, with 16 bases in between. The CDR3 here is CASSLPGPLYEQYF. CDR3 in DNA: TGTGCCAGCAGCCTCCCGGGTCCTTTATACGAGCAGTACTTC.

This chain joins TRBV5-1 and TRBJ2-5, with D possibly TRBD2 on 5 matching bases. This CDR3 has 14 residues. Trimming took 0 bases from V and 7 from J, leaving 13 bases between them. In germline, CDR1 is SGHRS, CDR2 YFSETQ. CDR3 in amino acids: CASSLGPPEGTQYF. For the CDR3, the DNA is TGCGCCAGCAGCTTGGGACCGCCTGAGGGGACCCAGTACTTC.